This TCR beta chain is from a study of T cell responses to AZD1222 COVID-19 vaccine. Broader study findings: Unmutated regions of variants are reportedly targeted by nearly half of spike-specific TCRs. Spike as a whole was targeted by vaccine-associated CD4 TCRs, dominant at 160-218 and 743-854.

Germline V gene data show CDR1 as LGHDT and CDR2 as YNNKEL (reference sequence). With V trimmed by 1 base and J by 1 base, 9 bases remained unmatched. The CDR3 consists of 19 residues. This table comes from immunoSEQ multiplex PCR, and its TCRdb copy is limited to in-frame clones, with some not included. The profile shows roughly 120,000 clones, approximately 90% of them singletons. Second-dose schedules of about 4 or about 12 weeks were combined. As regards this clone: Its target is unknown.

The V gene is TRBV3-1 (or the pseudogene TRBV3-2), the J gene TRBJ2-4; 11 nucleotides match TRBD2. The sample consisted of peripheral blood, taken 28 days after the second AZD1222 dose. The receptor's source is an adult who received the AZD1222 COVID-19 vaccine. The CDR3 DNA follows: TGTGCCAGCAGCCAAGGAGTAGGGCTAGCGGGGGGTGCCAAAAACATTCAGTACTTC. Its translation: CASSQGVGLAGGAKNIQYF.